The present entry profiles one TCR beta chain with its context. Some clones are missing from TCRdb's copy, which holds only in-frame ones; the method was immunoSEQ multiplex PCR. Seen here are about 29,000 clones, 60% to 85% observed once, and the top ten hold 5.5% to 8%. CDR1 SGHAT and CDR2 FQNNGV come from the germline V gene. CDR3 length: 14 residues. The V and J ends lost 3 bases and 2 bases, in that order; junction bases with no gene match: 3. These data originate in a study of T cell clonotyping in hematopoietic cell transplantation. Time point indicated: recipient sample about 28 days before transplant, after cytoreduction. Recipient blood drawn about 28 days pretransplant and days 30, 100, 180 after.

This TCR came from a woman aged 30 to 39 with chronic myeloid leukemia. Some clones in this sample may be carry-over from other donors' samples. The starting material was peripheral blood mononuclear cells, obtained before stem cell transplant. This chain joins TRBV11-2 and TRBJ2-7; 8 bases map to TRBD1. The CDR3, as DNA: TGTGCCAGCAGCTTTGGACAGGGACCCTACGAGCAGTACGTC. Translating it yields CASSFGQGPYEQYV.